Listed below are T cell receptor beta chains from one sample, sequenced in a study of radiation and T cells in renal cell carcinoma. Method: immunoSEQ multiplex PCR; TCRdb's copy keeps in-frame clones and lacks some. Of around 170,000 clones in the sample, about nine tenths were seen once. The input for sequencing was blood, taken from a patient whose treatment included radiotherapy and nephrectomy. These receptors were taken from a woman aged 45 to 65 with renal cell carcinoma. The conserved cysteine and the conserved F or W are not part of the CDR3 here. Fields, in order: D gene, J gene, V gene, CDR3 protein. A D gene is named only where the DNA matches it firmly.

TRBD1	TRBJ2-7	TRBV6-5	ASSYQRQGYEQY
-	TRBJ1-6	TRBV11-3	ASSLDSDSPLH
-	TRBJ2-3	TRBV5-4	ASSLGQATDTQY
TRBD2	TRBJ2-2	TRBV9	ASSVEEGLAGTGELF
-	TRBJ1-2	TRBV4-1	ASSQVAAYGYT
TRBD2	TRBJ2-1	TRBV7-9	ASSLASGANNEQF
-	TRBJ1-2	TRBV19	AIKGGDKDYGYT
-	TRBJ2-3	TRBV6-5	ASKRDPGDTQY
-	TRBJ1-6	TRBV5-6	ASSPRGDTPLH
-	TRBJ2-7	TRBV28	ASSSPVLPHEQY
TRBD1	TRBJ2-2	TRBV11-2	ASSFPTGAGELF